The 19 T cell receptor beta chains below all came from one sample that was sequenced in a study of persistence of HIV-infected CD4 T cells. The libraries were made with immunoSEQ version 4 in survey mode. Data came from immunoSEQ multiplex PCR; TCRdb stores just in-frame clones and leaves some out. The sample lists about 35,000 clones; 85% were seen once. Their antigens remain unidentified. An overlapping HIV-1 Gag peptide pool stimulated these cells at 0.95 to 1 ug/peptide/mL. CD40L-negative CD69-negative CD45RO-high memory CD4+ T cells were sorted as populations depleted of antigen-responding cells. This specimen consisted of cultured CD4+ T cells from PBMCs, obtained from a patient who received antiretroviral therapy. These receptor sequences come from an adult with HIV. The donor label of this sample is uncertain.

For the CDR3, the DNA is TGTGCCAGCTCACCAATAGGGACCTCTGGGGCCAACGTCCTGACTTTC. This sequence encodes CASSPIGTSGANVLTF. The chain combines TRBV18 with TRBJ2-6; D is possibly TRBD1 or TRBD2 (5 bases each). V gave up 2 bases and J gave up 0 bases, with 8 bases separating them. The CDR3 consists of 16 residues. The germline CDR1 and CDR2 sequences are KGHSH and LQKENI.

The chain has TRBV7-3 and TRBJ2-3, with a possible D match to TRBD1 (6 bases). V was shortened by 3 bases and J by 2 bases, with 12 bases between the two germline ends. The CDR3 runs 15 residues. CDR1 is SGHTA, CDR2 FQGTGA, per germline. CDR3 sequence (DNA): TGTGCCAGCAGCTTGCTCGGACAGTTCACAGATACGCAGTATTTT. This encodes CASSLLGQFTDTQYF.

The rearrangement links TRBV18 to TRBJ1-4; D uncertain. This CDR3 spans 15 amino acids. The germline CDR1 and CDR2 sequences are KGHSH and LQKENI. V dropped 3 bases and J dropped 5 bases, with 13 bases sitting between them. The CDR3 here is CASSPIIGFNEKLFF. For the CDR3, the DNA is TGTGCCAGCTCACCCATAATAGGGTTCAATGAAAAACTGTTTTTT.

This clone came up once. The chain employs TRBV5-1 and TRBJ2-3; 7 bases agree with TRBD2. The CDR3 runs 15 residues. The trim removed 0 bases at V and 2 bases at J, leaving 3 bases unmatched. CDR1 SGHRS and CDR2 YFSETQ come from the germline V gene. The DNA of the CDR3 is TGCGCCAGCAGCTTGGTCGGGACTAACACAGATACGCAGTATTTT. Its translation: CASSLVGTNTDTQYF. The complete variable domain, with remaining parts taken from reference TRBV5-1 and TRBJ2-3, reads KAGVTQTPRYLIKTRGQQVTLSCSPISGHRSVSWYQQTPGQGLQFLFEYFSETQRNKGNFPGRFSGRQFSNSRSEMNVSTLELGDSALYLCASSLVGTNTDTQYFGPGTRLTVL.

This chain links TRBV2 with TRBJ2-2; TRBD1 agrees at 9 bases. J lost 2 bases, V lost 5 bases, and 3 bases had no gene match. The CDR3 contains 15 residues. In germline, CDR1 is SNHLY, CDR2 FYNNEI. CDR3 in amino acids: CASSLTGGNTGELFF. As DNA, the CDR3 is TGTGCCAGCAGTTTGACAGGGGGTAACACCGGGGAGCTGTTTTTT.

The chain recombines TRBV3-1 (or the pseudogene TRBV3-2) with TRBJ2-3, with D possibly matching TRBD1 (5 bases). Germline V gene sequence: CDR1 LGHDT, CDR2 YNNKEL (reference sequence). The ends were cut back, 1 base at V and 6 bases at J, with 14 bases in the middle. The CDR3 covers 15 residues. The DNA for the CDR3 is TGTGCCAGCAGCCAAGCTTGGCAGGGCAGCGATACGCAGTATTTT. This sequence encodes CASSQAWQGSDTQYF.

The rearrangement uses TRBV12-1 and TRBJ2-4. TRBV12-1 is a pseudogene. This CDR3 region has 14 residues. CDR3 region: CASGPLLLKNIQYF. CDR3 in DNA: TGTGCCAGCGGGCCACTACTACTCAAAAACATTCAGTACTTC.

V and J are TRBV5-4 and TRBJ2-3; TRBD2 agrees at 8 bases. V lost 4 bases and J lost 4; bases outside the gene matches: 11. Germline CDR1 reads SGHNT; CDR2 reads YYREEE (reference sequence). The CDR3 totals 16 residues. CDR3 DNA: TGTGCCAGCAGCCCACAGGGCGGGGGGCGCGCAGATACGCAGTATTTT. Its translation: CASSPQGGGRADTQYF.

DNA for the CDR3: TGTGCCAGCACCGACTACGAGCAGTACTTC. It specifies CASTDYEQYF. The rearrangement joins TRBV3-1 (or the pseudogene TRBV3-2) to TRBJ2-7; D gene ambiguous. Trimming removed 7 bases at V and 3 bases at J, with 4 bases between. The CDR3 runs 10 residues. Germline V lookup: CDR1 LGHDT, CDR2 YNNKEL (reference sequence).

The chain couples TRBV30 to TRBJ1-2; D is perhaps TRBD1 (5 bases). The CDR3 has 14 residues. Germline values: CDR1 GTSNPN, CDR2 SVGIG (reference sequence). The V gene lost 4 bases and the J gene lost 4 bases, with 16 bases spanning the gap. The CDR3 region has the DNA TGTGCCTGGACTACGGAGGGGCGCGGCTATGGCTACACCTTC. Protein product: CAWTTEGRGYGYTF.

Remarks on this clone: The DNA is omitted, as the CDR3 cannot be located on it reliably, and the CDR3 follows TCRdb's listing. J is TRBJ2-7 and V is TRBV21-1; TRBD2 was called by the table and not checked on the DNA. TRBV21-1 is classified as a pseudogene. Ends included, the CDR3 has 15 residues. CDR3 sequence reads: CASSIFGSGTYEQYF.

The rearrangement uses TRBV6-5 and TRBJ2-3; 9 bases align to TRBD1. CDR3 size: 13 residues. The ends lost 8 bases at V and 3 bases at J; junction bases unmatched: 3. The germline V gene has CDR1 MNHEY and CDR2 SVGAGI. The CDR3 loop reads CASRDRATDTQYF. The CDR3 DNA reads as TGTGCCAGCCGGGACAGGGCTACAGATACGCAGTATTTT.

The rearrangement links TRBV10-2 to TRBJ1-1, with 8 bases fitting TRBD1. Germline V gene data show CDR1 as WSHSY and CDR2 as SAAADI. V shed 7 bases and J 1 base; nucleotides not matched to a gene: 8. This CDR3 has 15 amino acids. CDR3 nucleotide sequence: TGCGCCAGCATGGGGGGCAGGGGGCGGAACACTGAAGCTTTCTTT. Amino acid sequence: CASMGGRGRNTEAFF.

The rearrangement links TRBV7-9 to TRBJ2-3; TRBD2 matches at 11 bases. J gave up 2 bases and V 4 bases, and 5 bases lay outside the gene matches. The CDR3 is made up of 16 amino acids. Looked up from germline, CDR1 is SEHNR and CDR2 is FQNEAQ (reference sequence). CDR3 DNA: TGTGCCAGCAGCTCTAGACTAGCGGGGACCACAGATACGCAGTATTTT. Translation: CASSSRLAGTTDTQYF.

In the case of this clone: Because the CDR3's place on the DNA is in doubt, the DNA is left out and the CDR3 is given as listed by TCRdb. The chain couples TRBV21-1 to TRBJ2-7; whether TRBD1, the table's D call, matches the DNA was not checked. TRBV21-1 is tagged as a pseudogene. The CDR3 spans 18 amino acids, including both terminal residues. The CDR3 loop reads CASSKVGEGTGEDYEQYF.

CDR3 region: CASSVLGFGYTF. CDR3 DNA sequence: TGTGCCAGCAGCGTATTGGGTTTTGGCTACACCTTC. V and J are TRBV9 and TRBJ1-2; no firm D call. V lost 1 base and J 7 bases, leaving 8 bases between the germline ends. There are 12 residues in the CDR3. CDR1 SGDLS and CDR2 YYNGEE come from the germline V gene.

The chain recombines TRBV25-1 with TRBJ2-7; D not resolved. CDR1 MGHDK and CDR2 SYGVNS come from the germline V gene. This CDR3 has 14 amino acids. V was trimmed by 2 bases and J by 2 bases, leaving 10 bases between them. CDR3 protein: CASSERRVPYEQYF. The CDR3 DNA reads as TGTGCCAGCAGTGAACGGAGAGTCCCCTACGAGCAGTACTTC.

The chain couples TRBV6-6 to TRBJ2-7; TRBD2 might be the D (6 bases). The CDR3 consists of 15 residues. The V end lost 11 bases, the J end lost 1 base, and 21 bases lay between the germline ends. CDR1 and CDR2 from the germline V gene are MNHNY and SVGAGI (reference sequence). The CDR3 spells CAGRSGAAGSYEQYF. The CDR3 DNA reads as TGTGCCGGCCGCAGTGGGGCGGCGGGGTCCTACGAGCAGTACTTC.

The V and J genes are TRBV6-2 or TRBV6-3 and TRBJ2-1, with 11 bases identical to TRBD2. CDR3 length: 15 residues. V was clipped by 5 bases and J by 6 bases; unmatched bases: 6. Per germline, CDR1 MNHEY and CDR2 SVGEGT. The CDR3 sequence is CASSLSGGAFNEQFF. The CDR3 DNA is TGTGCCAGCAGTCTTAGCGGGGGGGCCTTCAATGAGCAGTTCTTC.